These T cell receptor beta chains were read from a single sample in a study of control samples from healthy donors and cancer patients. Sequencing used immunoSEQ multiplex PCR; TCRdb keeps in-frame clones, though not all of them. The data show about 18,000 clones, around 84% seen once. Source material: PBMCs. The receptors stem from a man aged 80 or over with head and neck cancer. Both conserved end residues are part of each CDR3. A D gene is named only where the DNA matches it firmly. A row's size may be missing; if present it is once, few, many or a size class.

J gene: TRBJ2-5
clone size: .
CDR3 length: 16
D gene: .
V gene: TRBV15
CDR3 DNA: TGTGCCACCAGCAGAGAAGGACAGAGCGGACAAGAGACCCAGTACTTC
CDR3 protein: CATSREGQSGQETQYF

J gene: TRBJ2-5
clone size: .
CDR3 length: 15
D gene: TRBD2
V gene: TRBV4-2
CDR3 DNA: TGTGCCAGCAGCCGTTCGACTAGCGGCCAAGAGACCCAGTACTTC
CDR3 protein: CASSRSTSGQETQYF

J gene: TRBJ1-3
clone size: .
CDR3 length: 18
D gene: .
V gene: TRBV21-1
CDR3 DNA: TGTGCCAGCAGCAAATGCCCCGACCCGACAGGTTCGGGAAACACCATATATTTT
CDR3 protein: CASSKCPDPTGSGNTIYF

J gene: TRBJ1-2
clone size: .
CDR3 length: 13
D gene: .
V gene: TRBV27
CDR3 DNA: TGTGCCAGCGGGTCGGGGGTGCACTATGGCTACACCTTC
CDR3 protein: CASGSGVHYGYTF

J gene: TRBJ2-6
clone size: .
CDR3 length: 16
D gene: TRBD1
V gene: TRBV11-3
CDR3 DNA: TGTGCCAGCAGCTCTCTCTACAGGGGGCTGGCCAACGTCCTGACTTTC
CDR3 protein: CASSSLYRGLANVLTF

J gene: TRBJ2-7
clone size: .
CDR3 length: 13
D gene: .
V gene: TRBV7-6
CDR3 DNA: TGTGCCAGCAGCTTAGCCTTAGGTTACGAGCAGTACTTC
CDR3 protein: CASSLALGYEQYF

J gene: TRBJ2-1
clone size: once
CDR3 length: 19
D gene: TRBD2
V gene: TRBV28
CDR3 DNA: TGTGCCAGCAGTCCCGGTGGGGGACTAGCGGGAGGGCCCTCCGCGGAGGGGTTCTTC
CDR3 protein: CASSPGGGLAGGPSAEGFF

J gene: TRBJ1-2
clone size: .
CDR3 length: 16
D gene: TRBD1
V gene: TRBV24-1
CDR3 DNA: TGTGCCACCAGTGACAGATCAGAAAGACAGGGCTATGGCTACACCTTC
CDR3 protein: CATSDRSERQGYGYTF

J gene: TRBJ2-7
clone size: .
CDR3 length: 15
D gene: TRBD1
V gene: TRBV6-5
CDR3 DNA: TGTGCCAGCAGTTACCAGGGACAGGGTTCCTACGAGCAGTACTTC
CDR3 protein: CASSYQGQGSYEQYF

J gene: TRBJ2-3
clone size: .
CDR3 length: 15
D gene: .
V gene: TRBV7-9
CDR3 DNA: TGTGCCAGCAGCTTAGTACAGGCAGGAACAGATACGCAGTATTTT
CDR3 protein: CASSLVQAGTDTQYF

J gene: TRBJ2-3
clone size: .
CDR3 length: 12
D gene: .
V gene: TRBV4-3
CDR3 DNA: TGCGCCAGCAGCCACGGGTCAGATACGCAGTATTTT
CDR3 protein: CASSHGSDTQYF

J gene: TRBJ1-5
clone size: .
CDR3 length: 16
D gene: TRBD1
V gene: TRBV4-1
CDR3 DNA: TGCGCCAGCAGCCAAGTGGCAGGGGGCGAGAACCAGCCCCAGCATTTT
CDR3 protein: CASSQVAGGENQPQHF

J gene: TRBJ2-5
clone size: .
CDR3 length: 13
D gene: .
V gene: TRBV29-1
CDR3 DNA: TGCAGCGCGGACTCCGAAGCTAGTGGGACCCAGTACTTC
CDR3 protein: CSADSEASGTQYF

J gene: TRBJ1-2
clone size: once
CDR3 length: 13
D gene: TRBD1
V gene: TRBV19
CDR3 DNA: TGTGCCAGCTTTCCGGGACAGAGCTATGGCTACACCTTC
CDR3 protein: CASFPGQSYGYTF

J gene: TRBJ2-7
clone size: few
CDR3 length: 12
D gene: .
V gene: TRBV7-3
CDR3 DNA: TGTGCCAGCAGCTTAAACGGTGGGGAGCAGTACTTC
CDR3 protein: CASSLNGGEQYF

J gene: TRBJ1-1
clone size: .
CDR3 length: 15
D gene: .
V gene: TRBV20-1
CDR3 DNA: TGCAGTGCTAGTATCACCGGGACCGGGAACACTGAAGCTTTCTTT
CDR3 protein: CSASITGTGNTEAFF

J gene: TRBJ2-7
clone size: .
CDR3 length: 15
D gene: .
V gene: TRBV3-1/TRBV3-2
CDR3 DNA: TGTGCCAGCAGCCCCTCCGAGACAGACGGCTACGAGCAGTACTTC
CDR3 protein: CASSPSETDGYEQYF

J gene: TRBJ1-2
clone size: .
CDR3 length: 15
D gene: TRBD1
V gene: TRBV18
CDR3 DNA: TGTGCCAGGTCACCGGGGACAGGGGAGGACTATGGCTACACCTTC
CDR3 protein: CARSPGTGEDYGYTF

J gene: TRBJ1-5
clone size: .
CDR3 length: 13
D gene: TRBD1
V gene: TRBV5-4
CDR3 DNA: TGTGCCAGCAGCCGACAGGGGGATCAGCCCCAGCATTTT
CDR3 protein: CASSRQGDQPQHF

J gene: TRBJ2-7
clone size: .
CDR3 length: 13
D gene: TRBD2
V gene: TRBV11-2
CDR3 DNA: TGTGCCAGCAGCGGACTAGGTTCCTACGAGCAGTACTTC
CDR3 protein: CASSGLGSYEQYF

J gene: TRBJ2-7
clone size: .
CDR3 length: 18
D gene: TRBD1
V gene: TRBV3-1/TRBV3-2
CDR3 DNA: TGTGCCAGCAGCCAAGTACTCCCCGGGGACAGGGGTTTATACGAGCAGTACTTC
CDR3 protein: CASSQVLPGDRGLYEQYF

J gene: TRBJ2-7
clone size: .
CDR3 length: 15
D gene: TRBD2
V gene: TRBV27
CDR3 DNA: TGTGCCAGCAGTTCACCTTTGGCGGGAGCGTACGAGCAGTACTTC
CDR3 protein: CASSSPLAGAYEQYF

J gene: TRBJ1-5
clone size: .
CDR3 length: 15
D gene: .
V gene: TRBV4-2
CDR3 DNA: TGTGCCAGCAGCCAAGATGACGATAGCAATCAGCCCCAGCATTTT
CDR3 protein: CASSQDDDSNQPQHF

J gene: TRBJ1-4
clone size: .
CDR3 length: 15
D gene: .
V gene: TRBV9
CDR3 DNA: TGTGCCAGCAGCCGAAACTGGGCAACTAATGAAAAACTGTTTTTT
CDR3 protein: CASSRNWATNEKLFF

J gene: TRBJ1-1
clone size: .
CDR3 length: 16
D gene: .
V gene: TRBV12-2
CDR3 DNA: TGTGCAAGTCGCATTACCCGGGACTCCTTGAACACTGAAGCTTTCTTT
CDR3 protein: CASRITRDSLNTEAFF

J gene: TRBJ2-1
clone size: .
CDR3 length: 14
D gene: .
V gene: TRBV29-1
CDR3 DNA: TGCAGCGTTGAAAGGGCTAACTCCTACAATGAGCAGTTCTTC
CDR3 protein: CSVERANSYNEQFF

J gene: TRBJ1-2
clone size: .
CDR3 length: 14
D gene: TRBD1
V gene: TRBV5-1
CDR3 DNA: TGCGCCAGCAGCTTGGCCGGACAGGGGGAGGGCTACACCTTC
CDR3 protein: CASSLAGQGEGYTF

J gene: TRBJ2-7
clone size: .
CDR3 length: 14
D gene: TRBD1
V gene: TRBV5-1
CDR3 DNA: TGCGCCAGCAGCACTGACAGGGGCCCCCACGAGCAGTACTTC
CDR3 protein: CASSTDRGPHEQYF

J gene: TRBJ2-1
clone size: .
CDR3 length: 14
D gene: .
V gene: TRBV7-6
CDR3 DNA: TGTGCCAGCAGCTTAGTCCTTTCCTACAATGAGCAGTTCTTC
CDR3 protein: CASSLVLSYNEQFF

J gene: TRBJ2-5
clone size: .
CDR3 length: 16
D gene: TRBD1
V gene: TRBV24-1
CDR3 DNA: TGTGCCACCAGTGATCCCCGACAGGGGGATACGGAGACCCAGTACTTC
CDR3 protein: CATSDPRQGDTETQYF

J gene: TRBJ2-7
clone size: .
CDR3 length: 11
D gene: .
V gene: TRBV7-9
CDR3 DNA: TGTGCCAGCAGCTTATTCCACGAGCAGTACTTC
CDR3 protein: CASSLFHEQYF

J gene: TRBJ1-1
clone size: .
CDR3 length: 13
D gene: .
V gene: TRBV7-9
CDR3 DNA: TGTGCCAGCATTTCTGGGGCCGACACTGAAGCTTTCTTT
CDR3 protein: CASISGADTEAFF

J gene: TRBJ2-5
clone size: .
CDR3 length: 15
D gene: TRBD2
V gene: TRBV5-1
CDR3 DNA: TGCGCCAGCAGAACACTAGCGGGGGCAGGGGAGACCCAGTACTTC
CDR3 protein: CASRTLAGAGETQYF

J gene: TRBJ1-1
clone size: .
CDR3 length: 11
D gene: .
V gene: TRBV21-1
CDR3 DNA: TGTGCCAGCAGCCTTAACACTGAAGCTTTCTTT
CDR3 protein: CASSLNTEAFF

J gene: TRBJ1-6
clone size: .
CDR3 length: 15
D gene: TRBD1
V gene: TRBV5-4
CDR3 DNA: TGTGCCAGCAGCCGGGACAGGGCGGGCAATTCACCCCTCCACTTT
CDR3 protein: CASSRDRAGNSPLHF

J gene: TRBJ1-2
clone size: .
CDR3 length: 16
D gene: .
V gene: TRBV2
CDR3 DNA: TGTGCCAGCAGGGTTCGGGGTGAGGGAAATAACTATGGCTACACCTTC
CDR3 protein: CASRVRGEGNNYGYTF

J gene: TRBJ1-1
clone size: .
CDR3 length: 13
D gene: .
V gene: TRBV20-1
CDR3 DNA: TGCAGTGCTAGTTCCGCCAGGGTGACTGAAGCTTTCTTT
CDR3 protein: CSASSARVTEAFF

J gene: TRBJ2-7
clone size: .
CDR3 length: 14
D gene: TRBD2
V gene: TRBV10-3
CDR3 DNA: TGTGCCATCAGTGGGGGACTAGCAGGCTACGAGCAGTACTTC
CDR3 protein: CAISGGLAGYEQYF

J gene: TRBJ1-6
clone size: .
CDR3 length: 16
D gene: TRBD1
V gene: TRBV4-1
CDR3 DNA: TGCGCCAGCAGCCGCTCCCGGGACAGGGGGCCTTCACCCCTCCACTTT
CDR3 protein: CASSRSRDRGPSPLHF

J gene: TRBJ1-6
clone size: .
CDR3 length: 15
D gene: .
V gene: TRBV7-2
CDR3 DNA: TGTGCCAGCAGCTTAACTCCGGGACTCAGTTCACCCCTCCACTTT
CDR3 protein: CASSLTPGLSSPLHF

J gene: TRBJ2-3
clone size: .
CDR3 length: 14
D gene: TRBD1
V gene: TRBV7-9
CDR3 DNA: TGTGCCAGCAGCTCCACAGGGGCGAGGGATACGCAGTATTTT
CDR3 protein: CASSSTGARDTQYF

J gene: TRBJ2-3
clone size: .
CDR3 length: 16
D gene: .
V gene: TRBV5-1
CDR3 DNA: TGCGCCAGCAGCTTGAGCAGGGGGGCTAGCACAGATACGCAGTATTTT
CDR3 protein: CASSLSRGASTDTQYF

J gene: TRBJ1-3
clone size: .
CDR3 length: 17
D gene: .
V gene: TRBV23-1
CDR3 DNA: TGCGCCAGCAGTCAATCGCCGGGACCAAACTCTGGAAACACCATATATTTT
CDR3 protein: CASSQSPGPNSGNTIYF

J gene: TRBJ2-3
clone size: .
CDR3 length: 13
D gene: .
V gene: TRBV9
CDR3 DNA: TGTGCCAGCAGCGTAGCTGAGGAAAATACGCAGTATTTT
CDR3 protein: CASSVAEENTQYF

J gene: TRBJ1-2
clone size: .
CDR3 length: 14
D gene: .
V gene: TRBV10-3
CDR3 DNA: TGTGCCATCAGTGCCCTCCCCGGGGAGGATGGCTACACCTTC
CDR3 protein: CAISALPGEDGYTF

J gene: TRBJ1-1
clone size: .
CDR3 length: 14
D gene: .
V gene: TRBV7-9
CDR3 DNA: TGTGCCAGCAGCTTAGAGGGGGGGAACACTGAAGCTTTCTTT
CDR3 protein: CASSLEGGNTEAFF